This T cell receptor beta chain was captured by sequencing in a study of Ad26.COV2.S vaccination and SARS-CoV-2 variants. Some clones are missing from TCRdb's copy, which holds only in-frame ones; the method was immunoSEQ multiplex PCR. The sample comprises around 240,000 clones, 88% of which are singletons, and around a tenth rests with the top ten. Treatment defined: some 20 received Ad26.COV2.S at low or high dose, single or two shots; five or six received placebo; per-sample allocation not given. Sampling happened 63 days after the first vaccine or placebo injection. An adult of 18-55 years in Boston served as donor. The starting material was peripheral blood, obtained in a trial of Ad26.COV2.S vaccine versus placebo. The TCR comes from a person aged 18-65 years who received the Ad26.COV2.S COVID-19 vaccine or a placebo.

As DNA, the CDR3 is TGTGCCAGCAGTGAACCCCGACTAGACGGCAATGAGCAGTTCTTC. It yields the protein CASSEPRLDGNEQFF. The chain employs TRBV25-1 and TRBJ2-1, with D possibly TRBD2 on 6 matching bases. Per germline, CDR1 MGHDK and CDR2 SYGVNS. Trimming removed 2 bases at V and 6 bases at J, with 14 bases between. The CDR3 has 15 amino acids.